Described below is a single T cell receptor (beta chain) sequence and its context. Its antigen is currently unknown. Germline CDR1 is LGHNA and CDR2 is YSLEER. CDR3 size: 17 residues. The J segment lost 2 bases and the V segment lost 0 bases, leaving 2 bases of the junction unmatched. As for time point: baseline pretreatment blood. Treatment given: 15 Gy SBRT to primary tumor, nephrectomy 4 weeks later. After SBRT, blood was collected at 2 and 4 weeks, plus baseline. Clear cell pathology was present in this patient's renal cell carcinoma. The source of the sample is a study of radiation and T cells in renal cell carcinoma. Whole-study findings and limits: Baseline intratumoral clonotype presence is unknown without pretreatment biopsies. From baseline, blood top tumor clonotypes peaked at 2 weeks post-radiation.

Clones were read by immunoSEQ multiplex PCR, and TCRdb kept only the in-frame ones, dropping some. The table lists approximately 110,000 clones, approximately 82% of them singletons. V and J are TRBV4-3 and TRBJ2-1; 12 bases are shared with TRBD2. This clonotype was obtained from a woman in her sixties with renal cell carcinoma. The material was blood, obtained from a patient whose treatment included radiotherapy and nephrectomy. The CDR3 nucleotides are TGCGCCAGCAGCCAAGATACTAGCGGGAGGCCCTACAATGAGCAGTTCTTC. It codes for CASSQDTSGRPYNEQFF.